A selection of T cell receptor beta chains follows, all from one sample in a study of draining lymph node invasion in breast cancer. TCRdb called the bulk RNA-seq reads again in MiXCR, with one record for every CDR3 protein. The sample lists 2,500 to 3,500 distinct CDR3 sequences, approximately 47% occurring once. The sample taken for sequencing was sorted memory Tregs from a lymph node. These receptor sequences come from a female donor with luminal breast cancer. The CDR3 runs from the conserved cysteine through the conserved F or W. A D gene is named only where the DNA matches it firmly. Size tells how often a clone was seen (once, few, many) or the class of an expanded clone, and some rows leave it out.

>TRBV5-1|TRBD2|TRBJ2-3|.
CASTRTSGGPVTDTQYF
TGCGCCAGCACCAGGACTAGCGGGGGGCCAGTGACAGATACGCAGTATTTT
>TRBV14|.|TRBJ2-1|few
CASSQAGENEQFF
TGTGCCAGCAGCCAAGCAGGGGAAAATGAGCAGTTCTTC
>TRBV4-3|.|TRBJ2-7|.
CASSQTWQGRNSYEQYF
TGCGCCAGCAGCCAAACCTGGCAGGGGCGAAACTCCTACGAGCAGTACTTC
>TRBV19|.|TRBJ1-1|.
CASSMTQAAEAFF
TGTGCCAGTAGTATGACCCAGGCGGCTGAAGCTTTCTTT
>TRBV4-1|.|TRBJ1-1|.
CASSLLRGSPAEAFF
TGCGCCAGCAGCCTTCTAAGGGGATCCCCCGCTGAAGCTTTCTTT
>TRBV7-8|.|TRBJ1-2|.
CASSLERAHGYTF
TGTGCCAGCAGCTTAGAGCGGGCCCATGGCTACACCTTC
>TRBV7-9|.|TRBJ2-1|.
CASSFGAPPNEQFF
TGTGCCAGCAGCTTCGGGGCTCCCCCCAATGAGCAGTTCTTC
>TRBV10-3|TRBD2|TRBJ2-1|few
CAISEPGTSGDNEQFF
TGTGCCATCAGTGAGCCCGGGACTAGCGGTGACAATGAGCAGTTCTTC
>TRBV18|.|TRBJ2-1|.
CASSPSWSGDEQFF
TGTGCCAGCTCACCTTCCTGGTCCGGCGATGAGCAGTTCTTC
>TRBV4-3|.|TRBJ1-5|.
CASSQDYPADGNQPQHF
TGCGCCAGCAGCCAAGATTATCCTGCAGACGGTAATCAGCCCCAGCATTTT
>TRBV28|.|TRBJ2-3|few
CASSPRGPDTQYF
TGTGCCAGCAGCCCCCGCGGGCCAGATACGCAGTATTTT
>TRBV2|TRBD1|TRBJ1-5|.
CASRGQYNQPQHF
TGTGCCAGCAGGGGACAGTACAATCAGCCCCAGCATTTT
>TRBV20-1|.|TRBJ2-3|.
CSALRGPEVADTQYF
TGCAGTGCCCTCCGGGGACCGGAGGTGGCAGATACGCAGTATTTT
>TRBV7-9|TRBD1|TRBJ1-1|.
CASSPGGWNTEAFF
TGTGCCAGCAGCCCAGGGGGGTGGAACACTGAAGCTTTCTTT
>TRBV12-3/TRBV12-4|TRBD2|TRBJ2-7|.
CASSFFSGGHRYEQYF
TGTGCCAGCAGTTTTTTTAGCGGGGGCCACCGCTACGAGCAGTACTTC
>TRBV5-1|TRBD2|TRBJ2-1|.
CASSALAGGSSYNEQFF
TGCGCCAGCAGCGCACTAGCGGGAGGGTCCTCCTACAATGAGCAGTTCTTC
>TRBV6-1|TRBD1|TRBJ1-5|.
CASSYTGVNQPQHF
TGTGCCAGCAGTTATACAGGGGTAAATCAGCCCCAGCATTTT
>TRBV24-1|.|TRBJ2-1|.
CATSDFLGEQFF
TGTGCCACCAGTGATTTTTTAGGTGAGCAGTTCTTC